This TCR beta chain appears in the sequencing data of a study of blood T cell repertoires in COVID-19. The overall study: The origin of the acute and convalescent COVID-19 samples was the United States, Italy and Spain. Sources were T cells, B-cell-depleted T cells, or PBMCs; the material itself was cDNA or gDNA.

V lost 1 base and J lost 2, with 9 bases in between. This CDR3 comprises 14 residues. Looked up from germline, CDR1 is LGHNA and CDR2 is YNFKEQ. Clones were read by immunoSEQ multiplex PCR, and TCRdb kept only the in-frame ones, dropping some. The sample lists 150,000 to 200,000 clones, around 80% occurring once. The sample consisted of peripheral blood. The chain links TRBV4-2 to TRBJ2-7; D not certain. The source is a woman aged 60-75 years with COVID-19, enrolled during active disease. CDR3 in DNA: TGTGCCAGCAGCCAAGTAGCCGCCACCTACGAGCAGTACTTC. Protein sequence: CASSQVAATYEQYF.